Below are 14 T cell receptor beta chains sequenced from a single sample in a study of cytomegalovirus exposure and HLA in healthy donors. The table came from immunoSEQ multiplex PCR; TCRdb's copy has only in-frame clones and leaves some out. The sample yields more than 90,000 clones, about nine tenths seen once. Input material: PBMCs. These receptors were taken from a man aged 18-30 years in good health and CMV-seronegative.

This clone was seen a handful of times. The J gene is TRBJ2-7, the V gene TRBV11-2, with D possibly being TRBD2 (6 bases). CDR3 length: 13 residues. Trimming removed 5 bases from V and 3 bases from J, with 11 bases in between. Germline V gene sequence: CDR1 SGHAT, CDR2 FQNNGV. The CDR3 region is CASSPTGSYEQYF. As DNA, the CDR3 is TGTGCCAGCAGCCCGACCGGGAGCTACGAGCAGTACTTC.

This clone was observed once. The chain uses TRBV5-6 and TRBJ1-4; a weak D match, TRBD1 (5 bases). This CDR3 is built from 12 residues. CDR1 SGHDT and CDR2 YYEEEE come from the germline V gene. The V end was cut by 3 bases, the J end by 8 bases, with 8 bases between. The CDR3 region is CASSWGDEKLFF. CDR3 bases: TGTGCCAGCAGCTGGGGGGACGAAAAACTGTTTTTT.

This clone has a single count. This chain links TRBV28 with TRBJ1-4; TRBD1 agrees at 8 bases. The CDR3 length is 13 residues. In germline, CDR1 is MDHEN, CDR2 SYDVKM. The J segment lost 7 bases and the V segment lost 10 bases, leaving 8 bases of the junction unmatched. The CDR3 sequence: CATMDRASEKLFF. In nucleotides, the CDR3 is TGTGCCACCATGGACAGGGCAAGTGAAAAACTGTTTTTT.

V gene TRBV27 combines with J gene TRBJ2-7, with D perhaps TRBD2 (5 bases). Trimming left V 2 bases short and J 4 bases short, with 9 bases between. There are 13 residues in the CDR3. CDR1 MNHEY and CDR2 SMNVEV come from the germline V gene (reference sequence). CDR3: CASSLGGYYEQYF. In DNA form, the CDR3 reads TGTGCCAGCAGTTTAGGAGGATATTACGAGCAGTACTTC.

The chain recombines TRBV21-1 with TRBJ2-1; the table calls TRBD2, which could not be checked here. TRBV21-1 is deemed a pseudogene. The CDR3 is 16 residues long. CDR3 loop: CASSKRLWEVYNEQFF. CDR3 DNA: TGTGCCAGCAGCAAACGTTTATGGGAGGTCTACAATGAGCAGTTCTTC.

This clone was detected once. The chain couples TRBV11-2 to TRBJ2-3; 8 bases match TRBD1. CDR1 is SGHAT, CDR2 FQNNGV, per germline. The CDR3 consists of 14 residues. The V gene end was trimmed by 5 bases and the J gene end by 2 bases; junction bases not matched to a gene: 3. The CDR3 protein is CASSETGDTDTQYF. CDR3 in DNA: TGTGCCAGCAGCGAGACAGGGGACACAGATACGCAGTATTTT.

The V and J genes are TRBV9 and TRBJ2-2, with D maybe TRBD1 (5 bases). The CDR3 spans 16 residues. Germline assignment: CDR1 SGDLS and CDR2 YYNGEE. Deletions cut 4 bases from V and 4 bases from J, with 17 bases between. CDR3: CASSFRPLQGTGELFF. DNA of the CDR3: TGTGCCAGCAGCTTTCGACCTCTTCAGGGCACCGGGGAGCTGTTTTTT.

The rearrangement uses TRBV29-1 and TRBJ2-5; D unresolved. V was clipped by 5 bases and J by 3 bases, with 4 bases between them. This CDR3 is 10 amino acids long. Germline V gene data show CDR1 as SQVTM and CDR2 as ANQGSEA. The CDR3: CSVIKETQYF. Here the CDR3 DNA reads TGCAGCGTTATCAAAGAGACCCAGTACTTC.

The chain recombines TRBV27 with TRBJ2-1; TRBD2 matches at 14 bases. The CDR3 has 18 amino acids. The germline V gene encodes CDR1 MNHEY and CDR2 SMNVEV (reference sequence). Trimming at V came to 5 bases and at J to 15 bases, leaving 21 bases not matched to a gene. The CDR3 loop is CASSDINSPGLAGVGSFF. The CDR3 DNA sequence: TGTGCCAGCAGTGACATCAATTCCCCGGGACTAGCGGGAGTAGGGTCGTTCTTC.

V is TRBV4-3 and J is TRBJ2-1; 9 nucleotides agree with TRBD2. V lost 0 bases, J lost 7 bases, and 7 bases stayed unmatched. Germline V CDR1 and CDR2: LGHNA, YSLEER. The CDR3 has 16 residues. CDR3 in amino acids: CASSQDSSGGLNEQFF. The CDR3 bases are TGCGCCAGCAGCCAAGATTCGAGCGGGGGGTTGAATGAGCAGTTCTTC.

This sequence joins TRBV10-1 and TRBJ2-1; a weak D match, TRBD2 (6 bases). The CDR3 totals 17 residues. Trimming removed 0 bases at V and 4 bases at J, with 16 bases between. CDR1 and CDR2 (germline): WNHNN, SYGVQD (reference sequence). The CDR3 sequence is CASSESIGGATYNEQFF. The CDR3 bases are TGCGCCAGCAGTGAGTCGATCGGCGGGGCGACTTACAATGAGCAGTTCTTC.

The V call is TRBV5-1, the J call TRBJ2-7; 8 positions agree with TRBD1. V lost 3 bases and J lost 2; bases outside the gene matches: 10. Germline V lookup: CDR1 SGHRS, CDR2 YFSETQ. The CDR3 has 16 residues. For the CDR3, the DNA is TGCGCCAGCAGCTCCGACCCGGGACAGGTCGCCTACGAGCAGTACTTC. Translation: CASSSDPGQVAYEQYF.

This clone is a singleton in its sample. This chain uses TRBV27 with TRBJ2-7; 12 bases are a match to TRBD2. The CDR3 length is 17 residues. After removal of 0 bases from V and 6 bases from J, the junction contained 9 bases not matched to a gene. Germline V gene data show CDR1 as MNHEY and CDR2 as SMNVEV (reference sequence). Here the CDR3 reads CASSLSGSLAGGGEQYF. CDR3 in DNA: TGTGCCAGCAGTTTATCGGGGTCACTAGCGGGAGGAGGCGAGCAGTACTTC.

This chain joins TRBV6-5 and TRBJ1-6; 9 nucleotides line up with TRBD1. The J segment lost 17 bases and the V segment lost 0 bases, leaving 11 bases of the junction unmatched. Per germline, CDR1 MNHEY and CDR2 SVGAGI. The CDR3 totals 15 residues. CDR3 in amino acids: CASSYSIFGTGLIHF. CDR3 bases: TGTGCCAGCAGTTACTCGATTTTTGGGACAGGGTTAATCCACTTT.